The 12 T cell receptor beta chains reported below all come from one sample, sequenced in a study of graft-versus-host responses after intestinal transplantation. Assay used: immunoSEQ multiplex PCR; TCRdb lists only in-frame clones, some missing. The sample carries about 110,000 clones, 85% to 95% recorded once. Antigen specificity for these receptors is unknown. Sequences were derived from unstimulated CD8+ T cells sorted from spleen or lymph node cells, sampled before transplant. The source is a human donor who was the organ donor for an intestinal transplant.

The chain links TRBV11-3 to TRBJ2-7, with D uncertain. This CDR3 has 14 amino acids. Germline assignment: CDR1 SGHNT and CDR2 YENEEA. The V and J ends lost 2 bases and 0 bases respectively, with 8 bases between them. The CDR3 coding sequence is TGTGCCAGCAGCTTAAGTCACTCCTCCTACGAGCAGTACTTC. It encodes CASSLSHSSYEQYF.

The rearrangement joins TRBV6-5 to TRBJ1-1; D gene uncertain. The CDR3 covers 11 residues. Trimming took 6 bases from V and 8 from J, leaving 10 bases between them. Germline assignment: CDR1 MNHEY and CDR2 SVGAGI. The DNA for the CDR3 is TGTGCCAGCAGAAGCGGCGCGGAAGCTTTCTTT. Translation: CASRSGAEAFF.

J is TRBJ1-4 and V is TRBV2; no reliable D call. Trimming left V 4 bases short and J 1 base short, with 19 bases between. This CDR3 has 18 amino acids. Germline CDR1 reads SNHLY; CDR2 reads FYNNEI. CDR3 sequence reads: CASSVGLIPTRTNEKLFF. CDR3 DNA sequence: TGTGCCAGCAGTGTCGGGTTGATCCCGACTCGAACTAATGAAAAACTGTTTTTT. Full variable domain (missing parts from reference TRBV2 and TRBJ1-4): EPEVTQTPSHQVTQMGQEVILRCVPISNHLYFYWYRQILGQKVEFLVSFYNNEISEKSEIFDDQFSVERPDGSNFTLKIRSTKLEDSAMYFCASSVGLIPTRTNEKLFFGSGTQLSVL.

The V call is TRBV30, the J call TRBJ2-7; possibly TRBD1 for D (6 bases). CDR1 is GTSNPN, CDR2 SVGIG, per germline (reference sequence). The V and J ends lost 1 base and 2 bases respectively, with 15 bases between them. CDR3 length equals 15 residues. The CDR3 loop reads CAWSGGGHPAYEQYF. CDR3 coding DNA: TGTGCCTGGAGTGGTGGGGGCCATCCCGCCTACGAGCAGTACTTC. Looking up the rest from reference TRBV30 and TRBJ2-7 gives the full variable domain: SQTIHQWPATLVQPVGSPLSLECTVEGTSNPNLYWYRQAAGRGLQLLFYSVGIGQISSEVPQNLSASRPQDRQFILSSKKLLLSDSGFYLCAWSGGGHPAYEQYFGPGTRLTVT.

J is TRBJ1-1 and V is TRBV6-5; 9 bases fit TRBD1. Germline V CDR1 and CDR2: MNHEY, SVGAGI. With 6 bases clipped from V and 1 base from J, the junction kept 6 bases outside the gene matches. CDR3 length: 15 residues. CDR3 sequence reads: CASSALQGANTEAFF. Here the CDR3 DNA reads TGTGCCAGCAGCGCCTTACAGGGGGCGAACACTGAAGCTTTCTTT.

On this clone itself: The same CDR3 is also encoded by other DNA sequences in this sample. CDR3 in DNA: TGTGCCAGCAGTTTATCGGGGACAGGGGGTACTGAAGCTTTCTTT. Protein product: CASSLSGTGGTEAFF. The chain links TRBV27 to TRBJ1-1, with TRBD1 identical over 11 bases. From germline, CDR1 is MNHEY and CDR2 SMNVEV (reference sequence). V was pared by 0 bases and J by 5 bases, with 2 bases of the junction left unmatched. There are 15 residues in the CDR3.

V gene TRBV7-2 combines with J gene TRBJ2-3; 14 bases match TRBD2. In germline, CDR1 is SGHTA, CDR2 FQGNSA. The CDR3 sequence is 19 residues long. The junction had 12 bases not matched to a gene; V was cut back by 1 base and J by 6 bases. The CDR3 region has the DNA TGTGCCAGCAGCTTAGTTCCCCGACTAGCGGGAGGGCTTTGGGATACGCAGTATTTT. Translation gives CASSLVPRLAGGLWDTQYF.

This chain links TRBV6-5 with TRBJ1-1, with a tentative D call TRBD1 (5 bases). Germline V gives CDR1 MNHEY, CDR2 SVGAGI. This CDR3 is built from 14 residues. The V end lost 0 bases, the J end lost 5 bases, and 10 bases lay between the germline ends. Here the CDR3 reads CASSYSPQGTEAFF. The CDR3 nucleotides read TGTGCCAGCAGTTACTCGCCGCAGGGAACTGAAGCTTTCTTT.

V usage is TRBV5-1 and J usage is TRBJ2-5; D is ambiguous. The V and J ends lost 2 bases and 1 base respectively, with 3 bases between them. Germline CDR1 and CDR2: SGHRS and YFSETQ. The CDR3 runs 12 residues. DNA of the CDR3: TGCGCCAGCAGCTTTACCCAAGAGACCCAGTACTTC. This encodes CASSFTQETQYF.

The genes are TRBV19 and TRBJ2-1, with 8 nucleotides matching TRBD2. CDR3 length: 13 amino acids. The ends lost 5 bases at V and 6 bases at J; junction bases unmatched: 3. Germline V gene sequence: CDR1 LNHDA, CDR2 SQIVND (reference sequence). CDR3 residues: CASSPTSGNEQFF. In DNA form, the CDR3 reads TGTGCCAGTAGTCCCACTAGCGGCAATGAGCAGTTCTTC. Combining the CDR3 with reference TRBV19 and TRBJ2-1 gives the whole variable domain DGGITQSPKYLFRKEGQNVTLSCEQNLNHDAMYWYRQDPGQGLRLIYYSQIVNDFQKGDIAEGYSVSREKKESFPLTVTSAQKNPTAFYLCASSPTSGNEQFFGPGTRLTVL.

The rearrangement links TRBV6-1 to TRBJ1-1; unclear D gene. The V gene lost 9 bases and the J gene lost 4 bases, with 9 bases spanning the gap. Germline V gene data show CDR1 as MNHNS and CDR2 as SASEGT. This CDR3 spans 11 amino acids. CDR3 loop: CASPGSTEAFF. CDR3 sequence (DNA): TGTGCCAGTCCCGGGAGCACTGAAGCTTTCTTT.

The V and J genes are TRBV7-9 and TRBJ1-2, with D tentatively TRBD1 (6 bases). CDR3 size: 13 residues. V was trimmed by 6 bases and J by 4 bases, leaving 12 bases between them. Per germline, CDR1 SEHNR and CDR2 FQNEAQ (reference sequence). The CDR3 sequence: CASSITGLYGYTF. As DNA, the CDR3 is TGTGCCAGCAGTATAACAGGGCTCTATGGCTACACCTTC.